Shown below are 8 T cell receptor beta chains from a single sample sequenced in a study of blood T cell repertoires in COVID-19. The table came from immunoSEQ multiplex PCR; TCRdb's copy has only in-frame clones and leaves some out. The sample has about 180,000 clones; 70% to 90% are singletons. The sequenced sample was peripheral blood. All receptors come from a woman in her forties or fifties with COVID-19, enrolled during active disease.

Regarding this clone: Other DNA sequences in the sample encode the same CDR3. V usage is TRBV30 and J usage is TRBJ2-3; D not resolved. Germline CDR1 reads GTSNPN; CDR2 reads SVGIG (reference sequence). The CDR3 length is 11 residues. V gave up 0 bases and J gave up 9 bases, with 7 bases separating them. The CDR3 nucleotides are TGTGCCTGGAGTGTCCTCCTAACGCAGTATTTT. It yields the protein CAWSVLLTQYF.

The genes are TRBV4-1 and TRBJ2-7; TRBD1 is a possible D gene (6 bases). The V gene's germline CDR1 is MGHRA and CDR2 YSYEKL. The CDR3 is made up of 16 amino acids. The germline V and J ends were trimmed by 4 bases and 0 bases, with 16 bases remaining between them. The chain's CDR3 is CASSREGQLSSYEQYF. As DNA, the CDR3 is TGCGCCAGCAGCCGAGAAGGACAGCTAAGCTCCTACGAGCAGTACTTC.

The CDR3 bases are TGCGCCAGCAGCTTGGGGGTTAGCGGACGACCCACCACAGATACGCAGTATTTT. Its protein is CASSLGVSGRPTTDTQYF. The chain uses TRBV5-1 and TRBJ2-3, with D perhaps matching TRBD2 (6 bases). The germline V and J ends were trimmed by 0 bases and 2 bases, with 19 bases remaining between them. This CDR3 contains 18 residues. From germline, CDR1 is SGHRS and CDR2 YFSETQ.

In DNA form, the CDR3 reads TGCGCCAGCAGCCAAGCTGGGACAGGGCTGATCAAGCCCCAGCATTTT. Translating it yields CASSQAGTGLIKPQHF. This chain uses TRBV4-1 with TRBJ1-5; 9 bases agree with TRBD1. J was trimmed by 8 bases and V by 1 base; bases with no gene match: 9. Germline values: CDR1 MGHRA, CDR2 YSYEKL. CDR3 length: 16 amino acids.

V gene TRBV19 combines with J gene TRBJ2-7; weak D call: TRBD1 (6 bases). The CDR3 covers 14 residues. The germline CDR1 and CDR2 sequences are LNHDA and SQIVND (reference sequence). V was shortened by 2 bases and J by 2 bases, with 10 bases between the two germline ends. CDR3 amino acids: CASSIQGNTYEQYF. CDR3 nucleotides: TGTGCCAGTAGTATACAGGGGAATACCTACGAGCAGTACTTC.

V and J are TRBV12-5 and TRBJ1-3; D ambiguous. The CDR3 covers 11 residues. CDR1 and CDR2 from the germline V gene are LGHNT and FRNRAP. Trimming removed 10 bases at V and 4 bases at J, with 8 bases between. CDR3 bases: TGTGCTACCCCGGGGGGAAACACCATATATTTT. Encoded protein: CATPGGNTIYF.

This chain connects TRBV20-1 to TRBJ2-6; the D gene is possibly TRBD1 (5 bases). Trimming removed 3 bases from V and 5 bases from J, with 23 bases in between. The V gene's germline CDR1 is DFQATT and CDR2 SNEGSKA (reference sequence). The CDR3 is 18 amino acids. CDR3 protein: CSASPPASHRLRANVLTF. In DNA, the CDR3 is TGCAGTGCTAGTCCCCCCGCGTCTCACAGGTTAAGGGCCAACGTCCTGACTTTC.

This clone was seen only a few times. This same CDR3 is encoded by further DNA sequences in the sample. The chain links TRBV11-2 to TRBJ1-1; TRBD1 might be the D (6 bases). Germline V gene data show CDR1 as SGHAT and CDR2 as FQNNGV. This CDR3 contains 14 residues. V lost 5 bases and J 1 base, leaving 11 bases between the germline ends. The CDR3 loop reads CASSGGQGNTEAFF. CDR3 bases: TGTGCCAGCAGCGGGGGCCAGGGGAACACTGAAGCTTTCTTT.